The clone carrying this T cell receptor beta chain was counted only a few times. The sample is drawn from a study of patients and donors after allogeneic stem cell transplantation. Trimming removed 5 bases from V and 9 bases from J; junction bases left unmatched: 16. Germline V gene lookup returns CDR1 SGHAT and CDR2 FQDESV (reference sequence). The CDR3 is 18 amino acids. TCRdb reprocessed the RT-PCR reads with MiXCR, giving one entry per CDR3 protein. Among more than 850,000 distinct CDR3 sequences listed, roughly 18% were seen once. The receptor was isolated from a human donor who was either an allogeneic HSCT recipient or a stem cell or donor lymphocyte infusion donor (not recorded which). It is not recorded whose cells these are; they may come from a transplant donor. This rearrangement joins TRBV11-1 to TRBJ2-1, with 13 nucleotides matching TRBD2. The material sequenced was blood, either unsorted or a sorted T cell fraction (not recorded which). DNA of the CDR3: TGTGCCAGCAGCCGCCGGACTAGCGGGAGCGGGAGTCTCGGTGAGCAGTTCTTC. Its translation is CASSRRTSGSGSLGEQFF.